This entry describes one T cell receptor (beta chain). The source of the sample is a study of control samples from healthy donors and cancer patients. Assay: immunoSEQ multiplex PCR; the TCRdb copy retains only in-frame clones and omits some. The sample lists 150,000 or so clones, 93% occurring once. The source material was blood. The source of this sequence is a man in his fifties in good health.

In nucleotides, the CDR3 is TGCGCCAGCGCCTCCTGGACAGGGGCAGGGTACGAGCAGTACTTC. Its translation: CASASWTGAGYEQYF. The V call is TRBV5-1, the J call TRBJ2-7; 9 positions agree with TRBD1. The CDR3 spans 15 residues. The V and J ends lost 7 bases and 4 bases, in that order; junction bases with no gene match: 12. The germline V gene encodes CDR1 SGHRS and CDR2 YFSETQ.